The 21 T cell receptor beta chains given below trace back to one sample, sequenced in a study of blood T cell repertoires in COVID-19. The method was immunoSEQ multiplex PCR; TCRdb's version includes in-frame clones alone and lacks a portion of them. Of tens of thousands of clones detected, around 92% appear once; the ten largest clones hold roughly 6.4%. The sample taken for sequencing was peripheral blood. These receptors originate from a woman in her sixties or seventies with active COVID-19.

This chain joins TRBV18 and TRBJ2-3, with 7 bases aligning to TRBD1. V shed 9 bases, J shed 3 bases, and the junction held 12 bases outside the gene matches. The CDR3 length is 15 residues. CDR1 KGHSH and CDR2 LQKENI come from the germline V gene. The CDR3 DNA reads TGTGCCAGTTCCGCTACGACAGGGAAAACAGATACGCAGTATTTT. Its protein product is CASSATTGKTDTQYF.

The V call is TRBV28, the J call TRBJ2-7; 9 bases align to TRBD2. The V segment lost 7 bases and the J segment 0 bases; nucleotides outside the gene matches: 7. Germline lookup yields CDR1 MDHEN and CDR2 SYDVKM. The CDR3 extends over 15 amino acids. CDR3 residues: CASMSSSGNSYEQYF. The CDR3, as DNA: TGTGCCAGCATGTCGTCTAGCGGGAACTCCTACGAGCAGTACTTC.

V is TRBV6-5 and J is TRBJ1-5; no reliable D call. The germline V gene encodes CDR1 MNHEY and CDR2 SVGAGI. The V and J ends lost 2 bases and 7 bases respectively, with 9 bases between them. CDR3 length: 13 residues. For the CDR3, the DNA is TGTGCCAGCAGTTACACGCAGTGGCAGCCCCAGCATTTT. The encoded protein is CASSYTQWQPQHF.

The chain recombines TRBV30 with TRBJ2-1; 7 bases agree with TRBD2. Germline lookup yields CDR1 GTSNPN and CDR2 SVGIG (reference sequence). The CDR3 has 14 residues. Trimming removed 4 bases from V and 5 bases from J; junction bases left unmatched: 8. The chain's CDR3 is CAWNRLAANNEQFF. The CDR3 nucleotides read TGTGCCTGGAACAGACTAGCCGCAAACAATGAGCAGTTCTTC. The variable domain in full, with the rest retrieved from reference TRBV30 and TRBJ2-1, is SQTIHQWPATLVQPVGSPLSLECTVEGTSNPNLYWYRQAAGRGLQLLFYSVGIGQISSEVPQNLSASRPQDRQFILSSKKLLLSDSGFYLCAWNRLAANNEQFFGPGTRLTVL.

The chain's CDR3 is CASSITAINQPQHF. The CDR3 DNA sequence: TGTGCCAGCAGCATTACAGCCATCAATCAGCCCCAGCATTTT. The rearrangement uses TRBV7-2 and TRBJ1-5; the D is unclear. This CDR3 is built from 14 residues. In germline, CDR1 is SGHTA, CDR2 FQGNSA. The V gene lost 5 bases and the J gene lost 3 bases, with 11 bases spanning the gap.

To note about this clone: The same CDR3 also results from other DNA sequences found in this sample. The rearrangement uses TRBV3-1 (or the pseudogene TRBV3-2) and TRBJ2-3; D is ambiguous. Trimming took off 4 bases at V and 4 bases at J, with 6 bases between the two ends. The CDR3 runs to 12 residues. Germline CDR1 LGHDT, CDR2 YNNKEL (reference sequence). The CDR3 is CASSPSADTQYF. In nucleotides, the CDR3 is TGTGCCAGCAGCCCCAGCGCAGATACGCAGTATTTT.

This chain connects TRBV28 to TRBJ1-1, with a weak D call TRBD1 (6 bases). With 5 bases removed from V and 1 base from J, the gap between germline ends came to 11 bases. This CDR3 has 14 residues. Germline V gene data show CDR1 as MDHEN and CDR2 as SYDVKM. The CDR3 sequence: CASSPGGRNTEAFF. For the CDR3, the DNA is TGTGCCAGCAGTCCGGGGGGCCGGAACACTGAAGCTTTCTTT. The entire variable domain, with the rest obtained from reference TRBV28 and TRBJ1-1, is as follows: DVKVTQSSRYLVKRTGEKVFLECVQDMDHENMFWYRQDPGLGLRLIYFSYDVKMKEKGDIPEGYSVSREKKERFSLILESASTNQTSMYLCASSPGGRNTEAFFGQGTRLTVV.

This CDR3 is CASSSTQGAHSPLHF. Written as DNA, the CDR3 is TGTGCCAGCAGTTCCACACAGGGGGCTCATTCACCCCTCCACTTT. The gene calls are TRBV6-5 and TRBJ1-6; the match to TRBD1 covers 9 bases. Germline CDR1 reads MNHEY; CDR2 reads SVGAGI. V lost 4 bases and J lost 8; bases outside the gene matches: 6. The CDR3 contains 15 residues.

This sequence joins TRBV7-7 and TRBJ2-7; TRBD1 matches at 7 bases. The CDR3 is made up of 14 amino acids. Germline trimming cut 5 bases from V and 0 bases from J; bases unmatched to any gene: 4. Germline V gene data show CDR1 as SSHAT and CDR2 as FNYEAQ (reference sequence). As DNA, the CDR3 is TGTGCCAGCAGCCAGGGGGACAGCTCCTACGAGCAGTACTTC. Translating gives CASSQGDSSYEQYF.

This clone was detected once. The CDR3 protein is CASSSRRTGNNYGYTF. The CDR3 coding sequence is TGTGCCAGCAGCTCCCGCCGGACAGGGAATAACTATGGCTACACCTTC. V and J are TRBV7-8 and TRBJ1-2, with 8 bases fitting TRBD1. The CDR3 consists of 16 residues. The germline CDR1 and CDR2 sequences are SGHVS and FQNEAQ. Losses at the gene ends were 4 bases for V and 1 base for J; bases not matched to a gene: 8.

Turning to this clone: The junction does not match germline at one end; this may be a read error. This chain links TRBV11-3 with TRBJ2-1; 7 bases are shared with TRBD1. The CDR3 runs 13 residues. Germline V gives CDR1 SGHNT, CDR2 YENEEA. Here the CDR3 reads CASSVDRVNEQFF. CDR3 bases: TGTGCCAGCAGCGTAGACAGGGTCAATGAGCAGTTCTTC.

This clone has just a few counts. The gene calls are TRBV6-5 and TRBJ2-7; 7 bases line up with TRBD1. CDR1 is MNHEY and CDR2 is SVGAGI in the germline V gene. V lost 0 bases and J lost 1; bases outside the gene matches: 3. This CDR3 spans 15 amino acids. For the CDR3, the DNA is TGTGCCAGCAGTTACTCGTCGGACAGGTCCTACGAGCAGTACTTC. Its translation is CASSYSSDRSYEQYF.

The table lists this clone with a few counts. The chain combines TRBV10-3 with TRBJ1-5; the match to TRBD1 covers 8 bases. J lost 7 bases, V lost 9 bases, and 8 bases had no gene match. The CDR3 covers 13 residues. Germline V lookup: CDR1 ENHRY, CDR2 SYGVKD. CDR3 in DNA: TGTGCCATAATGGACAGGGTCGGCCAGCCCCAGCATTTT. This encodes CAIMDRVGQPQHF.

This sequence joins TRBV11-2 and TRBJ2-1; D remains ambiguous. CDR3 size: 13 residues. The germline V and J ends were trimmed by 0 bases and 9 bases, with 9 bases remaining between them. Germline V gives CDR1 SGHAT, CDR2 FQNNGV. The CDR3 DNA sequence: TGTGCCAGCAGCTTAGATGACTCACTTGAGCAGTTCTTC. This codes for CASSLDDSLEQFF.

The rearrangement links TRBV5-6 to TRBJ2-5, with 7 bases identical to TRBD1. Trimming took 4 bases from V and 4 from J; bases not matched to a gene: 4. The CDR3 spans 13 residues. Germline lookup yields CDR1 SGHDT and CDR2 YYEEEE. The CDR3 DNA reads TGTGCCAGCAGCGAGGACAGGCCAGAGACCCAGTACTTC. Translation gives CASSEDRPETQYF.

The rearrangement joins TRBV19 to TRBJ2-7, with TRBD1 identical over 9 bases. Germline CDR1 and CDR2: LNHDA and SQIVND (reference sequence). This CDR3 is 15 amino acids long. With V trimmed by 6 bases and J by 3 bases, 9 bases remained unmatched. DNA for the CDR3: TGTGCCAGTAGCCCTTCCGGGACAGGGTTCTACGAGCAGTACTTC. Amino acids: CASSPSGTGFYEQYF.

This sequence joins TRBV6-1 and TRBJ2-5; 10 bases match TRBD2. J was trimmed by 1 base and V by 2 bases; bases with no gene match: 4. The CDR3 runs to 16 residues. CDR1 is MNHNS and CDR2 is SASEGT in the germline V gene. CDR3 region: CASSELVAGGQETQYF. The CDR3 coding sequence is TGTGCCAGCAGTGAACTGGTAGCGGGAGGCCAAGAGACCCAGTACTTC.

This rearrangement joins TRBV11-3 to TRBJ2-5; 14 bases line up with TRBD2. The CDR3 contains 17 residues. Germline CDR1 and CDR2: SGHNT and YENEEA. Losses at the gene ends were 4 bases for V and 1 base for J; bases not matched to a gene: 5. This CDR3 is CASSSRTSGGTQETQYF. CDR3 sequence (DNA): TGTGCCAGCAGCTCACGGACTAGCGGGGGGACCCAAGAGACCCAGTACTTC.

The chain uses TRBV11-2 and TRBJ2-7; 8 bases fit TRBD2. Germline-derived CDR1 and CDR2 are SGHAT and FQNNGV. The CDR3 is 15 amino acids. Trimming took 1 base from V and 3 from J; bases not matched to a gene: 5. The CDR3 protein is CASSLGSGRSYEQYF. CDR3 coding DNA: TGTGCCAGCAGCTTAGGGAGCGGGAGAAGCTACGAGCAGTACTTC.

The chain uses TRBV18 and TRBJ1-2; 10 bases are a match to TRBD1. The CDR3 consists of 17 residues. The ends lost 3 bases at V and 6 bases at J; junction bases unmatched: 13. Germline CDR1 is KGHSH and CDR2 is LQKENI. The DNA of the CDR3 is TGTGCCAGCTCACCTCCGGGACAGGGGAATGTTGAAGATGGCTACACCTTC. It is translated as CASSPPGQGNVEDGYTF.

The rearrangement uses TRBV7-2 and TRBJ2-7; TRBD1 agrees at 9 bases. The V gene end was trimmed by 5 bases and the J gene end by 2 bases; junction bases not matched to a gene: 4. Germline assignment: CDR1 SGHTA and CDR2 FQGNSA. The CDR3 length is 14 residues. The CDR3 spells CASSTNRGPYEQYF. In DNA form, the CDR3 reads TGTGCCAGCAGCACCAACAGGGGGCCCTACGAGCAGTACTTC.